The clone carrying this TCR beta chain was seen a single time. This sample was included in a study of blood T cell repertoires in COVID-19. About the research overall: Some COVID-19 samples were acute and others convalescent; all came from the United States, Italy and Spain. Sample material is recorded as cDNA or gDNA derived from T cells, B-cell-depleted T cells, or PBMCs.

CDR1 and CDR2 (germline): LGHDT, YNNKEL (reference sequence). CDR3 length: 15 amino acids. V lost 1 base and J lost 5, with 15 bases in between. Authors' methods: Researchers report that nucleated cell counts were estimated from reference gene primer amplification. Sequencing was performed with immunoSEQ multiplex PCR; in TCRdb, only in-frame clones are kept and a portion is missing. V and J calls and clone size come straight from that table; D and trimming were deduced from the DNA. This table has approximately 170,000 clones, around 82% appearing once. The V gene is TRBV3-1 (or the pseudogene TRBV3-2), the J gene TRBJ2-7; tentatively, D is TRBD1 (6 bases). The TCR comes from a woman older than 75 with active or convalescent COVID-19. Sequenced material: peripheral blood. DNA of the CDR3: TGTGCCAGCAGCCAAGGTCCAGGGGCGTCGGACGAGCAGTACTTC. Protein product: CASSQGPGASDEQYF.